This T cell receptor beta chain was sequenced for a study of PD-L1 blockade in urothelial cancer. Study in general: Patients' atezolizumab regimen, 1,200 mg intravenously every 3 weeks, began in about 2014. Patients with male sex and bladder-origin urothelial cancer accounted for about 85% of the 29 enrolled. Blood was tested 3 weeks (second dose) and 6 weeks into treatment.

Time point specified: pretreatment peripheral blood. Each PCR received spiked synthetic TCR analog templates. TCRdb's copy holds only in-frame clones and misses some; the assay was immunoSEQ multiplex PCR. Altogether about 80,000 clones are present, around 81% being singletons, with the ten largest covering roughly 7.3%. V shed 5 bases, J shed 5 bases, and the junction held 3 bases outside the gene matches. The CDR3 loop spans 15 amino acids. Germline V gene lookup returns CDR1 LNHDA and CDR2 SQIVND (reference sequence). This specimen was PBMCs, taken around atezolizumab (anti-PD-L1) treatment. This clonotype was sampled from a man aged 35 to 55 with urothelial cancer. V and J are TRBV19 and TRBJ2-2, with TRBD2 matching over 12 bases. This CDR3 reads CASSLLAGGTGELFF. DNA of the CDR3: TGTGCCAGTAGTCTTCTAGCGGGAGGGACCGGGGAGCTGTTTTTT. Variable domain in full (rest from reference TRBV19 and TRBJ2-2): DGGITQSPKYLFRKEGQNVTLSCEQNLNHDAMYWYRQDPGQGLRLIYYSQIVNDFQKGDIAEGYSVSREKKESFPLTVTSAQKNPTAFYLCASSLLAGGTGELFFGEGSRLTVL.